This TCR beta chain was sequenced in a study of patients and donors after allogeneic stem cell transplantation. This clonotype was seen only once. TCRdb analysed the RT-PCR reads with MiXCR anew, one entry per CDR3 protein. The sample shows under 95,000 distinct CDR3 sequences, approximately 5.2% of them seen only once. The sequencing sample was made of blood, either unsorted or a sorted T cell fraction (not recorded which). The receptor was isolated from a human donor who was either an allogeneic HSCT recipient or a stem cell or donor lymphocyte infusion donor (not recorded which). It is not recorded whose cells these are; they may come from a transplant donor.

CDR3 in DNA: TGTGCCAGCAGCCCCCAGACAGGACACACCGGGGAGCTGTTTTTT. Its protein is CASSPQTGHTGELFF. This chain connects TRBV9 to TRBJ2-2; possible D gene TRBD1, 6 bases. V lost 4 bases and J 3 bases, leaving 13 bases between the germline ends. The CDR3 consists of 15 residues. Germline V gene data show CDR1 as SGDLS and CDR2 as YYNGEE.